This TCR beta chain was identified during a study of T-cell reconstitution after alpha-beta-depleted transplantation in children. Study results and caveats: Reportedly, alpha-beta T cells present about two months post-transplant originated from several hundred expanded clones of graft origin. Surviving recipient T cells and intrathymic progenitors accounted for some patients' high TCRbeta diversity at day 60. At the one-year point after transplant, T-cell counts and TCRbeta diversity were found to come mostly from T cells that had been newly produced.

The germline CDR1 and CDR2 sequences are LGHNA and YNFKEQ. The CDR3 has 14 residues. V dropped 0 bases and J dropped 4 bases, with 7 bases sitting between them. In this sample, this clonotype turned up many times. The antigen remains undetermined. Preparation of the TCRbeta library used unique molecular identifiers. One entry per CDR3 protein results from TCRdb running MiXCR on the PCR reads. The sample includes about 980,000 distinct CDR3 sequences, about 31% seen only once; the top ten take around 30%. The receptor was derived from a boy younger than two who had a stem cell transplant for SCID, so the T cells may come from the graft donor. Sequenced material: PBMCs, mostly from graft donor cells, taken 360 days after TCRalphabeta/CD19-depleted stem cell transplant. The J gene is TRBJ2-1, the V gene TRBV4-2; D not certain. The CDR3 sequence: CASSQETLYNEQFF. The CDR3 DNA sequence: TGTGCCAGCAGCCAAGAGACCCTGTACAATGAGCAGTTCTTC.